Listed below are T cell receptor beta chains from one sample, sequenced in a study of T cell responses to AZD1222 COVID-19 vaccine. Sequencing was performed with immunoSEQ multiplex PCR; in TCRdb, only in-frame clones are kept and a portion is missing. The data hold 140,000 or so clones, with 80% to 95% observed a single time. The material was peripheral blood, obtained 28 days after the second AZD1222 dose. These receptors came from an adult who received the AZD1222 COVID-19 vaccine. CDR3s leave out the opening cysteine and the closing phenylalanine or tryptophan. Size is stated for part of the rows, as once, few or many counts, or as a class when the clone is expanded.

v_call clone_size cdr3_length cdr3_aa
TRBV6-5 - 12 ASSPRRVNYGYT
TRBV6-4 - 12 ASSDSGGSHEQF
TRBV7-3 - 14 ASSSGGTGSSYEQY
TRBV4-2 - 12 ASMIAADTDTQY
TRBV9 - 16 ASSAGQGRGRDYYGYT
TRBV5-1 - 13 ASSLLDRKDTEAF
TRBV7-9 - 13 ASSLSRTLTDEQF
TRBV29-1 - 9 SGQLTEGYT
TRBV21-1 - 9 ASSIKDTQY
TRBV24-1 - 13 ATSSLWDGGNEAF
TRBV5-6 - 13 ASSLSGGASDTQY
TRBV19 - 12 ASPTREGPYEQY
TRBV6-1 - 16 ASSGGDRALAFPGELF
TRBV20-1 - 12 SASIQGQNSPLH
TRBV10-3 - 11 AISGAGGNEQF
TRBV7-9 - 13 ASSLGAAPYNEQF
TRBV5-1 - 13 ASSFNYGTNTEAF
TRBV11-2 - 12 ASSQGQGWLPIY
TRBV18 once 10 ASRQEVFGAF
TRBV9 - 12 ASSVIDSSNEQF
TRBV27 - 13 ASRTTGKGVNEQF
TRBV5-4 - 14 ASSLTPGQRLGPLH
TRBV19 - 13 ASSTGQGNGSPLH
TRBV29-1 - 13 SVASTSANTGELF
TRBV7-2 - 14 ASTRSPQSSYNEQF
TRBV4-1 - 12 ASSRDRGTDTQY
TRBV9 - 11 ASSVDGSYEQY
TRBV7-8 - 11 ASSLAGGETQY
TRBV7-2 - 10 ASSLRQLGYT
TRBV6-9 - 15 ASSPRVSGGVTGELF
TRBV3-1/TRBV3-2 - 13 ASSHRGQGTGELF
TRBV7-2 - 15 ASSFEPGRGSHYGYT
TRBV16 - 13 ASSQVWRGDQPQH